These 3 T cell receptor beta chains share one sample of origin, sequenced in a study of Ad26.COV2.S vaccination and SARS-CoV-2 variants. TCRdb's table, derived via immunoSEQ multiplex PCR, lists solely in-frame clones and lacks some. In the table there are roughly 510,000 clones, approximately 90% of which are singletons. Treatment given: approximately 18 received Ad26.COV2.S at low or high dose, single or two shots; 5 received placebo; per-sample allocation not given. Day 63 after the first injection of vaccine or placebo was the sampling time. The material was peripheral blood, obtained in a trial of Ad26.COV2.S vaccine versus placebo. The receptors were sampled from a person aged 18-60 years who received the Ad26.COV2.S COVID-19 vaccine or a placebo.

V is TRBV19 and J is TRBJ1-5; TRBD1 aligns across 10 bases. V shed 4 bases, J shed 6 bases, and the junction held 9 bases outside the gene matches. Germline loops: CDR1 LNHDA, CDR2 SQIVND (reference sequence). The CDR3 has 16 residues. DNA for the CDR3: TGTGCCAGTAGTAGCAGGTCGGGACAGGGGAGTCAGCCCCAGCATTTT. It encodes CASSSRSGQGSQPQHF. Drawing the rest from reference TRBV19 and TRBJ1-5, the complete variable domain is DGGITQSPKYLFRKEGQNVTLSCEQNLNHDAMYWYRQDPGQGLRLIYYSQIVNDFQKGDIAEGYSVSREKKESFPLTVTSAQKNPTAFYLCASSSRSGQGSQPQHFGDGTRLSIL.

The chain uses TRBV28 and TRBJ2-5, with D perhaps TRBD1 (6 bases). The ends were cut back, 3 bases at V and 5 bases at J, with 10 bases in the middle. Germline assignment: CDR1 MDHEN and CDR2 SYDVKM. CDR3 length equals 13 residues. The CDR3 reads CASSLQGLETQYF. CDR3 nucleotide sequence: TGTGCCAGCAGTTTGCAGGGGCTGGAGACCCAGTACTTC.

The rearrangement uses TRBV6-6 and TRBJ1-4; D unclear. The CDR3 spans 13 residues. Germline V gene lookup returns CDR1 MNHNY and CDR2 SVGAGI (reference sequence). V was clipped by 6 bases and J by 0 bases, with 5 bases between them. CDR3: CASSLPTNEKLFF. The CDR3 region has the DNA TGTGCCAGCAGCCTCCCAACTAATGAAAAACTGTTTTTT.